This TCR beta chain was found in a study of a mutant IDH1 vaccine in newly diagnosed glioma. Time point in this sample: baseline, week 1 (first vaccination visit). As to treatment: pre-vaccination baseline after standard-of-care therapy. Profiled with immunoSEQ multiplex PCR; TCRdb holds only in-frame clones, not every one. The sample has 60,000 to 75,000 clones; 80% to 90% are singletons. This material consisted of peripheral blood mononuclear cells (PBMCs), taken from a glioma patient treated with radiotherapy, temozolomide or both. The sequence was collected from a woman aged 18 to 35 with glioma. Some clones in this sample may be carry-over from other donors' samples.

In DNA, the CDR3 is TGTGCCAGTACCACCCCCGGGAGCGGGGAGCTGTTTTTT. It specifies CASTTPGSGELFF. V is TRBV19 and J is TRBJ2-2; possibly TRBD2 for D (6 bases). CDR3 length equals 13 residues. Germline loops: CDR1 LNHDA, CDR2 SQIVND (reference sequence). The V and J ends lost 7 bases and 7 bases respectively, with 13 bases between them.